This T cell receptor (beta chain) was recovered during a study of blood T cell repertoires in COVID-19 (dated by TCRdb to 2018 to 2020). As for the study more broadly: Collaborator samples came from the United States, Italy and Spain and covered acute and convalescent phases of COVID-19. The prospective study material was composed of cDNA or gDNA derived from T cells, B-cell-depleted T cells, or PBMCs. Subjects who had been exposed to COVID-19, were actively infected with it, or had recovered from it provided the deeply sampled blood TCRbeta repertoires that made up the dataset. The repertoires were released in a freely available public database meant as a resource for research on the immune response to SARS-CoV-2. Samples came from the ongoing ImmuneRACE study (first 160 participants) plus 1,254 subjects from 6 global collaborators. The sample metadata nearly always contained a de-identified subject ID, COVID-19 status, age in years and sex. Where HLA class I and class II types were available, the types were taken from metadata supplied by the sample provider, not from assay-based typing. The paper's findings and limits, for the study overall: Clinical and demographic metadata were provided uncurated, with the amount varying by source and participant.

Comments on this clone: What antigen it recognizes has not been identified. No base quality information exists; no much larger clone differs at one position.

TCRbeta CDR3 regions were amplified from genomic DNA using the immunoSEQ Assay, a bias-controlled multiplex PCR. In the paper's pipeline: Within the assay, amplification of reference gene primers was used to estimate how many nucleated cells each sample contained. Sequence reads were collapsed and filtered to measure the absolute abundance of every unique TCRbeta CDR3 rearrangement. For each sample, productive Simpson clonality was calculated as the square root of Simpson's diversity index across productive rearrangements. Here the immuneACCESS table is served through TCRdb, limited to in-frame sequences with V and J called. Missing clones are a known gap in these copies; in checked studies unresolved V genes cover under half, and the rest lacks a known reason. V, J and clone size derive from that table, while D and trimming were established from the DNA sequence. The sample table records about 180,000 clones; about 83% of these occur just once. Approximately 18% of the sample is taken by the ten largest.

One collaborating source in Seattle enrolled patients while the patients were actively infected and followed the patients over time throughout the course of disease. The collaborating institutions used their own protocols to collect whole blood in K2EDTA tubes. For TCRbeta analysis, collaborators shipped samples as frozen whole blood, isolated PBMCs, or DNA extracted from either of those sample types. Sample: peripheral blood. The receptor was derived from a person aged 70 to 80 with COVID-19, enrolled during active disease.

The CDR3 here reads CAISEPTGSGANVLTF. The bases are TGTGCCATCAGTGAACCGACAGGGTCTGGGGCCAACGTCCTGACTTTC. The chain is made from TRBV10-3 and TRBJ2-6; 7 central bases correspond to TRBD1. Relative to germline, V is missing 3 bases and J is missing 1 base, with 3 bases of the junction outside any gene match. From a lookup of the germline V gene, CDR1 and CDR2 are ENHRY and SYGVKD. The CDR3 goes from the cysteine to the phenylalanine over 16 residues. Only CDR3 DNA remains: 48 bases, in frame from the first base.